What follows are 17 T cell receptor beta chains derived from one specimen sequenced in a study of blood T cells in healthy people across ages (dated by TCRdb to 2013 to 2016). The library was generated by 5' RACE. Sequencing took place on an Illumina HiSeq 2500. A second PCR of about 6 to 11 cycles was performed with a sample-barcoded 5' primer and a J-beta primer mix. TCRdb handled the public reads itself, with Q25 trimming in fastp and clone calling in MiXCR, and kept productive beta chains. Duplicate CDR3 protein sequences are folded into a single record with the most common DNA and genes. The sample table holds about 1,800,000 distinct CDR3 sequences, of which 28% were seen once. 7.7% of the sample is in the top ten clones. What was sequenced was blood. All receptors derive from a woman younger than 45 in good health.

The genes are TRBV27 and TRBJ1-5; tentatively, D is TRBD1 (6 bases). CDR3 length equals 14 residues. The V gene lost 5 bases and the J gene lost 5 bases, with 13 bases spanning the gap. Germline CDR1 is MNHEY and CDR2 is SMNVEV (reference sequence). CDR3 sequence reads: CASSPYKGDQPQHF. For the CDR3, the DNA is TGTGCCAGCAGTCCTTACAAGGGGGATCAGCCCCAGCATTTT.

V gene TRBV2 combines with J gene TRBJ1-5; D possibly corresponds to TRBD1 (5 bases). The CDR3 has 13 residues. V was clipped by 6 bases and J by 4 bases, with 10 bases between them. Germline loops: CDR1 SNHLY, CDR2 FYNNEI. CDR3 sequence reads: CASRGVGNQPQHF. CDR3 nucleotide sequence: TGTGCCAGCAGGGGGGTAGGGAATCAGCCCCAGCATTTT.

With regard to this clonotype: The junction does not match germline at one end; this may be a read error. CDR3 nucleotide sequence: TGTGCCGGCAGCTTAGTGGCAGGGACAAATGAGCAGTTCTTC. This encodes CAGSLVAGTNEQFF. This sequence joins TRBV11-2 and TRBJ2-1; D is perhaps TRBD1 (6 bases). The CDR3 is made up of 14 amino acids. Germline CDR1 reads SGHAT; CDR2 reads FQNNGV.

The rearrangement joins TRBV4-3 to TRBJ2-1; D gene uncertain. Trimming removed 1 base from V and 0 bases from J, with 7 bases in between. Germline V lookup: CDR1 LGHNA, CDR2 YSLEER. CDR3 size: 15 residues. The CDR3 nucleotides are TGCGCCAGCAGCCAAGCCCGAACCTCCTACAATGAGCAGTTCTTC. Amino acid sequence: CASSQARTSYNEQFF.

The chain carries TRBV2 and TRBJ1-1; unclear D gene. The length of the CDR3 is 11 residues. V was clipped by 1 base and J by 11 bases, with 8 bases between them. In germline, CDR1 is SNHLY, CDR2 FYNNEI. CDR3 bases: TGTGCCAGCAGTGAAGGAATTGGGGCTTTCTTT. This sequence encodes CASSEGIGAFF. Supplemented by reference TRBV2 and TRBJ1-1, the full variable domain reads EPEVTQTPSHQVTQMGQEVILRCVPISNHLYFYWYRQILGQKVEFLVSFYNNEISEKSEIFDDQFSVERPDGSNFTLKIRSTKLEDSAMYFCASSEGIGAFFGQGTRLTVV.

A note on this clonotype: A read error may explain this, as a much larger clone is one base away. The V gene is TRBV28, the J gene TRBJ2-7, with TRBD1 matching 9 bases. Unmatched junction bases numbered 8, after V lost 11 bases and J lost 6 bases. The CDR3 spans 12 residues. CDR1 MDHEN and CDR2 SYDVKM come from the germline V gene. In DNA form, the CDR3 reads TGTGCCTGCTGGGACAGGGTGTCCGAGCAGTACTTC. Residues: CACWDRVSEQYF.

A note on this clonotype: A much larger clone is a single base away; this may be a read error. CDR3 sequence: CASSLASGGFSYKQYF. The DNA of the CDR3 is TGTGCCAGCAGCTTAGCATCGGGGGGCTTTTCCTACAAGCAGTACTTC. The chain joins TRBV7-9 to TRBJ2-7, with D perhaps TRBD2 (7 bases). Germline-derived CDR1 and CDR2 are SEHNR and FQNEAQ (reference sequence). The CDR3 length is 16 residues.

This clonotype was recorded a few times. The chain combines TRBV19 with TRBJ2-1; D is ambiguous. The CDR3 has 14 amino acids. The V end was cut by 1 base, the J end by 10 bases, with 14 bases between. CDR1 is LNHDA and CDR2 is SQIVND in the germline V gene (reference sequence). This CDR3 reads CASSIGGPPLEQFF. The CDR3 DNA sequence: TGTGCCAGTAGTATAGGAGGACCCCCGTTGGAGCAGTTCTTC.

This clonotype was seen a few times. The chain links TRBV6-2 or TRBV6-3 to TRBJ2-7, with 9 nucleotides matching TRBD1. Trimming took 6 bases from V and 2 from J; bases not matched to a gene: 5. The germline CDR1 and CDR2 sequences are MNHEY and SVGEGT. The CDR3 totals 14 residues. The CDR3 DNA follows: TGTGCCAGCAGATGGACAGGGGACCCCTACGAGCAGTACTTC. Translating it yields CASRWTGDPYEQYF.

The DNA for the CDR3 is TGTGCCAGCAGCTTAGCTGGAGGGGGTATGGATACGCAGTATTTT. This translates into CASSLAGGGMDTQYF. The rearrangement joins TRBV7-7 to TRBJ2-3; either TRBD1 or TRBD2 may fit D (6 bases each). Trimming took off 0 bases at V and 6 bases at J, with 13 bases between the two ends. The CDR3 covers 15 residues. CDR1 is SSHAT, CDR2 FNYEAQ, per germline (reference sequence).

This chain links TRBV6-1 with TRBJ2-3; a weak D match, TRBD2 (5 bases). V was cut by 5 bases and J by 2 bases, with 11 bases left in between. CDR1 and CDR2 from the germline V gene are MNHNS and SASEGT. The CDR3 is 14 residues long. The CDR3 is CASSNGVHTDTQYF. The CDR3 DNA sequence: TGTGCCAGCAGTAACGGGGTACACACAGATACGCAGTATTTT.

The table lists this clonotype with a few counts. The chain uses TRBV7-9 and TRBJ2-7; the D gene is possibly TRBD1 (5 bases). The CDR3 is made up of 14 amino acids. The germline V and J ends were trimmed by 1 base and 3 bases, with 10 bases remaining between them. Germline lookup yields CDR1 SEHNR and CDR2 FQNEAQ (reference sequence). CDR3 amino acids: CASSLVIQDYEQYF. In DNA form, the CDR3 reads TGTGCCAGCAGCTTAGTCATACAGGACTACGAGCAGTACTTC.

This clonotype was counted a single time. A much larger clone differs by one base, so this may be a read error. The chain's CDR3 is CASSLKIPLSETQFF. The CDR3 DNA reads as TGTGCCAGCAGCTTAAAAATACCCTTATCAGAGACCCAGTTCTTC. V and J are TRBV7-9 and TRBJ2-5, with D unclear. The assigned J gene may be wrong: the sequence end matches TRBJ2-1 better. Germline V gene lookup returns CDR1 SEHNR and CDR2 FQNEAQ (reference sequence). The CDR3 has 15 residues.

Concerning this clonotype: A much larger clone differs from this one at a single base, so this may be a read error. The rearrangement joins TRBV7-7 to TRBJ2-1, with D tentatively TRBD1 or TRBD2 (5 bases each). The germline V gene encodes CDR1 SSHAT and CDR2 FNYEAQ (reference sequence). The CDR3 extends over 15 amino acids. The CDR3 reads CASSPVLGVYNERFF. CDR3 DNA: TGTGCCAGCAGCCCCGTTCTGGGGGTTTACAATGAGCGGTTCTTC.

This clonotype was observed at least ten times. The CDR3 spells CASSLRNRNYEQYF. In DNA, the CDR3 is TGTGCCAGCAGCCTCCGGAACAGGAACTACGAGCAGTACTTC. The chain uses TRBV12-3 or TRBV12-4 and TRBJ2-7; a weak D match, TRBD1 (5 bases). Trimming left V 6 bases short and J 3 bases short, with 15 bases between. This CDR3 is 14 amino acids long.

This clonotype was found a few times. This sequence joins TRBV7-3 and TRBJ1-5; D is uncertain. CDR1 and CDR2 (germline): SGHTA, FQGTGA. This CDR3 region has 16 residues. V was cut by 0 bases and J by 2 bases, with 11 bases left in between. The CDR3 protein is CASSLTLRSGNQPQHF. The DNA of the CDR3 is TGTGCCAGCAGCTTAACGTTAAGGTCGGGCAATCAGCCCCAGCATTTT.

This clonotype came up a few times. The V gene is TRBV20-1, the J gene TRBJ2-3; tentative D call: TRBD2 (6 bases). Trimming pared 4 bases from V and 2 bases from J, leaving 13 bases between. CDR3 size: 14 residues. Germline V lookup: CDR1 DFQATT, CDR2 SNEGSKA (reference sequence). CDR3 in DNA: TGCAGTGCTATTTCCACGGGGGACACAGATACGCAGTATTTT. The encoded protein is CSAISTGDTDTQYF.